The text below deals with one TCR beta chain. This sample was included in a study of blood T cell repertoires in COVID-19. This table comes from immunoSEQ multiplex PCR, and its TCRdb copy is limited to in-frame clones, with some not included. Seen here are over 85,000 clones, around nine tenths observed once, and the top ten hold about 3%. Sequencing was carried out using peripheral blood. The receptor comes from a woman between 45 and 60 years old with acute or convalescent COVID-19.

The CDR3 DNA follows: TGTGCCAGCAGCTCTGAGCGGGGTAGCAATGAGCAGTTCTTC. Its protein is CASSSERGSNEQFF. The chain carries TRBV5-4 and TRBJ2-1; 7 bases map to TRBD2. Trimming at V came to 3 bases and at J to 6 bases, leaving 6 bases not matched to a gene. Germline CDR1 is SGHNT and CDR2 is YYREEE (reference sequence). The CDR3 loop spans 14 amino acids.